This T cell receptor beta chain was retrieved from a study of cytomegalovirus exposure and HLA in healthy donors. The primer mix had 60 Vbeta and 13 Jbeta primers. The protocol was immunoSEQ multiplex PCR, while the TCRdb copy is restricted to in-frame clones and leaves out a portion. Seen in this sample are about 130,000 clones; the ten most common clones hold around 1.6%. As to this clone: What it binds is not known.

V was trimmed by 4 bases and J by 10 bases, leaving 8 bases between them. Germline lookup yields CDR1 MNHEY and CDR2 SMNVEV (reference sequence). The CDR3 totals 11 residues. Overall study results and limits: A later analysis linked about 17,000 TCR beta sequences to HLA alleles at 0.05 false discovery rate. Sequencing depth across donors, presence/absence analyses assumed, was roughly uniform. It was shown in a later analysis that HLA-associated TCR beta chains were more clonally expanded than other, equally common chains. Per a prior analysis, the majority of TCR beta V segments were productive roughly 87% or roughly 30% of the time.

Sequenced sample: PBMCs. The sequence derives from a woman aged 40 to 50 in good health and CMV-seropositive. This sequence joins TRBV27 and TRBJ2-1, with D possibly TRBD2 on 6 matching bases. CDR3 DNA sequence: TGTGCCAGCAGTTCGCTAGCGGAGCAGTTCTTC. Amino acid sequence: CASSSLAEQFF.